These 23 T cell receptor beta chains came from one sample sequenced in a study of T cell responses to AZD1222 COVID-19 vaccine. Assay: immunoSEQ multiplex PCR; the TCRdb copy retains only in-frame clones and omits some. The repertoire holds roughly 140,000 clones, with approximately 88% as singletons. This material consisted of peripheral blood, taken on day 0 of MenACWY control vaccination. Receptors originate from an adult in good health.

The rearrangement links TRBV2 to TRBJ1-1; D is uncertain. The CDR3 totals 12 residues. The germline CDR1 and CDR2 sequences are SNHLY and FYNNEI. V was shortened by 7 bases and J by 6 bases, with 12 bases between the two germline ends. The CDR3 sequence is CASKVRYAEAFF. DNA for the CDR3: TGTGCCAGCAAGGTCAGGTATGCTGAAGCTTTCTTT.

The chain has TRBV5-4 and TRBJ2-5; 9 nucleotides match TRBD2. This CDR3 contains 14 residues. J was trimmed by 4 bases and V by 0 bases; bases with no gene match: 1. The V gene's germline CDR1 is SGHNT and CDR2 YYREEE (reference sequence). The CDR3 bases are TGTGCCAGCAGCTTGGTTAGCGGGAGAGAGACCCAGTACTTC. Translating it yields CASSLVSGRETQYF. The full variable domain, its missing parts supplied by reference TRBV5-4 and TRBJ2-5, is ETGVTQSPTHLIKTRGQQVTLRCSSQSGHNTVSWYQQALGQGPQFIFQYYREEENGRGNFPPRFSGLQFPNYSSELNVNALELDDSALYLCASSLVSGRETQYFGPGTRLLVL.

This chain links TRBV11-2 with TRBJ1-6, with TRBD1 as a possible D gene (6 bases). The V gene lost 5 bases and the J gene lost 9 bases, with 11 bases spanning the gap. Per germline, CDR1 SGHAT and CDR2 FQNNGV. The CDR3 sequence is 13 residues long. The CDR3 here is CASSGDIVSPLHF. CDR3 DNA sequence: TGTGCCAGCAGCGGGGACATTGTTTCACCCCTCCACTTT.

The chain links TRBV4-2 to TRBJ2-7, with D perhaps assigned TRBD1 or TRBD2 (6 bases each). The CDR3 runs to 16 residues. The germline CDR1 and CDR2 sequences are LGHNA and YNFKEQ. V lost 1 base, J lost 5 bases, and 18 bases lay in between. CDR3 DNA sequence: TGTGCCAGCAGCCAAGTTGTGACCAAGGGGGGAGACGAGCAGTACTTC. Protein sequence: CASSQVVTKGGDEQYF.

The V gene is TRBV9, the J gene TRBJ2-1; TRBD2 agrees at 11 bases. The length of the CDR3 is 15 residues. Germline CDR1 is SGDLS and CDR2 is YYNGEE. V gave up 0 bases and J gave up 9 bases; unmatched junction bases: 5. CDR3 nucleotides: TGTGCCAGCAGCGTAGCACTAGCGGGAGCCGGTGAGCAGTTCTTC. The encoded protein is CASSVALAGAGEQFF.

This rearrangement joins TRBV11-3 to TRBJ1-3; D possibly corresponds to TRBD1 (6 bases). The germline V gene encodes CDR1 SGHNT and CDR2 YENEEA. The V and J ends lost 5 bases and 0 bases respectively, with 17 bases between them. The CDR3 is 17 residues long. Written as DNA, the CDR3 is TGTGCCAGCAGCGAGGGGGGAGGACCGGCCTCTGGAAACACCATATATTTT. Translated: CASSEGGGPASGNTIYF.

The chain is built from TRBV29-1 and TRBJ1-4; D gene uncertain. The CDR3 loop spans 13 amino acids. Looked up from germline, CDR1 is SQVTM and CDR2 is ANQGSEA. Trimming cost V 3 bases and J 0 bases, with 5 bases left between them. CDR3 DNA: TGCAGCGTTGACAGTGCAACTAATGAAAAACTGTTTTTT. It encodes CSVDSATNEKLFF.

V gene TRBV25-1 combines with J gene TRBJ1-1; D is undetermined. CDR1 and CDR2 from the germline V gene are MGHDK and SYGVNS. Trimming cost V 7 bases and J 1 base, with 10 bases left between them. There are 13 residues in the CDR3. The CDR3 is CASTPGWNTEAFF. In DNA, the CDR3 is TGTGCCAGCACTCCGGGGTGGAACACTGAAGCTTTCTTT.

This chain uses TRBV6-5 with TRBJ1-1; tentative D call: TRBD1 (5 bases). The CDR3 runs 13 residues. Trimming cost V 7 bases and J 7 bases, with 16 bases left between them. CDR1 and CDR2 (germline): MNHEY, SVGAGI. The CDR3 DNA follows: TGTGCCAGCACGACGACGGGGACGGGTGAAGCTTTCTTT. This codes for CASTTTGTGEAFF.

The chain uses TRBV6-6 and TRBJ2-1, with 10 bases aligning to TRBD2. CDR1 and CDR2 (germline): MNHNY, SVGAGI (reference sequence). CDR3 size: 21 residues. The ends lost 5 bases at V and 8 bases at J; junction bases unmatched: 27. CDR3 protein: CASSQRKQASTKAGGYDEQFF. The DNA for the CDR3 is TGTGCCAGCAGTCAAAGAAAACAGGCATCCACTAAAGCGGGAGGGTATGATGAGCAGTTCTTC.

The rearrangement links TRBV3-1 (or the pseudogene TRBV3-2) to TRBJ1-2, with a weak D call TRBD1 (5 bases). The CDR3 has 14 amino acids. Deletions cut 4 bases from V and 5 bases from J, with 14 bases between. Germline V gives CDR1 LGHDT, CDR2 YNNKEL (reference sequence). CDR3 sequence (DNA): TGTGCCAGCAGCCGGGAGCAGGGAGGGTATGGCTACACCTTC. Its translation is CASSREQGGYGYTF.

The V and J genes are TRBV5-1 and TRBJ2-7; 11 bases are shared with TRBD1. The CDR3 is 18 residues long. The junction had 13 bases not matched to a gene; V was cut back by 3 bases and J by 2 bases. The germline V gene has CDR1 SGHRS and CDR2 YFSETQ. DNA for the CDR3: TGCGCCAGCAGCTCCGTCCCGGGACAGGGGGATTATACCTACGAGCAGTACTTC. This translates into CASSSVPGQGDYTYEQYF.

The rearrangement links TRBV6-5 to TRBJ2-3; tentative D call: TRBD1 (6 bases). V was shortened by 8 bases and J by 0 bases, with 12 bases between the two germline ends. The CDR3 runs to 14 residues. The germline V gene has CDR1 MNHEY and CDR2 SVGAGI. This CDR3 reads CASSRTASTDTQYF. CDR3 DNA: TGTGCCAGCTCCCGGACAGCTAGCACAGATACGCAGTATTTT.

This clone appeared once. The chain combines TRBV28 with TRBJ1-2; the D is unclear. Trimming took 2 bases from V and 4 from J, leaving 5 bases between them. Germline V gene sequence: CDR1 MDHEN, CDR2 SYDVKM. The CDR3 totals 12 residues. For the CDR3, the DNA is TGTGCCAGCAGTTTACAGCCCTATGGCTACACCTTC. Its translation is CASSLQPYGYTF.

The V call is TRBV6-1, the J call TRBJ2-5; the D call may be TRBD1 or TRBD2 (5 bases each). This CDR3 has 14 amino acids. Trimming shortened V by 2 bases and J by 5 bases, and 12 bases separated the two germline ends. Germline V gives CDR1 MNHNS, CDR2 SASEGT. In nucleotides, the CDR3 is TGTGCCAGCAGTGAATTGGGGGTCCTCGAGACCCAGTACTTC. Protein: CASSELGVLETQYF.

The chain recombines TRBV6-2 or TRBV6-3 with TRBJ2-1; TRBD1 agrees at 7 bases. Germline V gene lookup returns CDR1 MNHEY and CDR2 SVGEGT. The junction had 13 bases not matched to a gene; V was cut back by 5 bases and J by 3 bases. There are 17 residues in the CDR3. The chain's CDR3 is CASSTRRLQGVYNEQFF. Written as DNA, the CDR3 is TGTGCCAGCAGTACACGTAGGCTCCAGGGGGTCTACAATGAGCAGTTCTTC.

This clone appeared a few times. At one of its ends the junction is not consistent with the germline gene, which may arise from a read error. CDR3 in amino acids: CASRLAGTGKGAFF. The CDR3 DNA sequence: TGTGCCAGCAGGTTAGCGGGGACAGGGAAAGGAGCTTTCTTT. The genes are TRBV7-8 and TRBJ1-1, with 9 bases lining up with TRBD1. CDR1 SGHVS and CDR2 FQNEAQ come from the germline V gene. This CDR3 has 14 residues.

This clone was counted a single time. The gene calls are TRBV7-2 and TRBJ2-1; D remains ambiguous. In germline, CDR1 is SGHTA, CDR2 FQGNSA. Trimming stripped 1 base from V and 8 bases from J, with 12 bases between. This CDR3 contains 14 residues. CDR3 in DNA: TGTGCCAGCAGCTTAGGGCAACCCCCCCATGAGCAGTTCTTC. Amino acids: CASSLGQPPHEQFF.

This clone came up a few times. The gene calls are TRBV11-3 and TRBJ2-5, with 7 nucleotides matching TRBD2. The CDR3 loop spans 16 amino acids. The trim removed 0 bases at V and 1 base at J, leaving 5 bases unmatched. Germline-derived CDR1 and CDR2 are SGHNT and YENEEA. The CDR3 protein is CASSLDIASGQETQYF. The DNA of the CDR3 is TGTGCCAGCAGCTTAGATATAGCTAGCGGCCAAGAGACCCAGTACTTC. Complete variable domain (other parts from reference TRBV11-3 and TRBJ2-5): EAGVVQSPRYKIIEKKQPVAFWCNPISGHNTLYWYLQNLGQGPELLIRYENEEAVDDSQLPKDRFSAERLKGVDSTLKIQPAELGDSAVYLCASSLDIASGQETQYFGPGTRLLVL.

The rearrangement links TRBV6-6 to TRBJ2-3; D unresolved. The CDR3 runs 12 residues. In germline, CDR1 is MNHNY, CDR2 SVGAGI (reference sequence). Trimming cost V 4 bases and J 4 bases, with 6 bases left between them. The CDR3 DNA reads as TGTGCCAGCAGTTCCGCGCCAGATACGCAGTATTTT. The encoded protein is CASSSAPDTQYF.

V gene TRBV6-1 combines with J gene TRBJ1-6; unclear D gene. Germline V gives CDR1 MNHNS, CDR2 SASEGT. V was shortened by 0 bases and J by 6 bases, with 9 bases between the two germline ends. The CDR3 covers 15 residues. CDR3 amino acids: CASSEAHGTNSPLHF. The CDR3, as DNA: TGTGCCAGCAGTGAAGCGCATGGCACTAATTCACCCCTCCACTTT.

V is TRBV6-2 or TRBV6-3 and J is TRBJ1-1; TRBD1 aligns across 7 bases. This CDR3 contains 18 residues. With V trimmed by 0 bases and J by 5 bases, 15 bases remained unmatched. The germline gives CDR1 MNHEY, CDR2 SVGEGT. The CDR3 nucleotides are TGTGCCAGCAGTTACTCTTCGGGCTCCAGGGGGTTCCTGACTGAAGCTTTCTTT. Its translation is CASSYSSGSRGFLTEAFF.

The sample holds a few counts of this clone. J is TRBJ2-1 and V is TRBV4-2; 9 bases are a match to TRBD2. From germline, CDR1 is LGHNA and CDR2 YNFKEQ. J was trimmed by 6 bases and V by 0 bases; bases with no gene match: 9. This CDR3 has 17 amino acids. CDR3 DNA: TGTGCCAGCAGCCAAGATTGGGGGGGGACTAGCCGCAATGAGCAGTTCTTC. It encodes CASSQDWGGTSRNEQFF.